Listed below are T cell receptor beta chains from one sample, sequenced in a study of shared clonotypes between healthy human individuals. TCRdb's copy holds only in-frame clones and misses some; the assay was immunoSEQ multiplex PCR. The sample lists approximately 2,300,000 clones; less than 95% were seen once. The specimen sequenced was naive CD4+ T cells from PBMCs. The receptor set was obtained from a man younger than 35 in good health. Some clones in this sample may be carry-over from other donors' samples. Each CDR3 is given with its conserved first and last residue. Each record gives: J gene, D gene, V gene, clone size, CDR3 protein, CDR3 DNA. A D gene is named only where the DNA matches it firmly. Size is stated for part of the rows, as once, few or many counts, or as a class when the clone is expanded.

TRBJ2-5 | TRBD1 | TRBV6-5 | - | CATRQGGETQYF | TGTGCCACTCGACAGGGCGGTGAGACCCAGTACTTC
TRBJ2-3 | - | TRBV28 | - | CASSSGVTDTQYF | TGTGCCAGCAGTAGCGGCGTCACAGATACGCAGTATTTT
TRBJ1-5 | - | TRBV6-5 | - | CASSRRQTYQPQHF | TGTGCCAGCAGCCGACGACAGACTTATCAGCCCCAGCATTTT
TRBJ2-7 | - | TRBV9 | - | CASSVGSTGGTVANRYF | TGTGCCAGCAGCGTGGGCTCTACGGGTGGGACCGTCGCAAATCGGTACTTC
TRBJ1-6 | - | TRBV27 | - | CASSPFGWGLDNSPLHF | TGTGCCAGCAGCCCTTTTGGGTGGGGGCTGGATAATTCACCCCTCCACTTT
TRBJ2-5 | - | TRBV7-6 | - | CASSLGSFSNIGETQYF | TGTGCCAGCAGCTTAGGGAGCTTTAGCAATATAGGAGAGACCCAGTACTTC
TRBJ2-3 | - | TRBV21-1 | - | CASLPVGGGTDTQYF | -
TRBJ2-3 | - | TRBV27 | - | CASSSIHWGDTDTQYF | TGTGCCAGCAGTTCCATTCATTGGGGGGACACAGATACGCAGTATTTT
TRBJ2-7 | TRBD2 | TRBV5-4 | - | CASSPSGGTYEQYF | TGTGCCAGCAGCCCTAGCGGGGGTACGTACGAGCAGTACTTC
TRBJ2-2 | - | TRBV5-8 | - | CASSRVGSRVGELFF | TGTGCCAGCAGCAGAGTCGGGAGTCGGGTCGGGGAGCTGTTTTTT
TRBJ1-1 | TRBD1 | TRBV7-9 | - | CASRPTGGLPTEAFF | TGTGCCAGCAGACCGACAGGGGGCCTCCCCACTGAAGCTTTCTTT
TRBJ2-1 | - | TRBV7-3 | - | CASSLSRGNEQFF | TGTGCCAGCAGCTTGTCGAGGGGCAATGAGCAGTTCTTC
TRBJ1-6 | - | TRBV7-9 | - | CASSLGGTLNSPLHF | TGTGCCAGCAGCTTAGGAGGGACACTCAATTCACCCCTCCACTTT
TRBJ1-1 | - | TRBV28 | - | CASSTGIPFTEAFF | TGTGCCAGCAGTACAGGGATACCATTCACTGAAGCTTTCTTT
TRBJ1-5 | - | TRBV10-3 | few | CAISEQGLNQPQHF | TGTGCCATCAGTGAGCAGGGGCTCAATCAGCCCCAGCATTTT
TRBJ1-3 | - | TRBV5-6 | - | CASSLRVSGNTIYF | TGTGCCAGCAGCTTAAGAGTCTCTGGAAACACCATATATTTT
TRBJ2-1 | - | TRBV11-3 | - | CASSFGGAISEQFF | TGTGCCAGCAGCTTTGGGGGGGCAATCAGTGAGCAGTTCTTC
TRBJ2-7 | - | TRBV18 | - | CASSPISQGSYEQYF | TGTGCCAGCTCCCCAATCTCTCAGGGCTCCTACGAGCAGTACTTC
TRBJ2-7 | - | TRBV30 | - | CAWSDLGKTTYEQYF | TGTGCCTGGAGTGATTTAGGAAAAACGACCTACGAGCAGTACTTC
TRBJ2-7 | - | TRBV6-6 | - | CASSLVQGLVYEQYF | TGTGCCAGCAGCCTAGTTCAGGGGTTGGTCTACGAGCAGTACTTC
TRBJ2-3 | - | TRBV2 | - | CASRFLGATDTQYF | TGTGCCAGCAGATTTCTGGGAGCTACAGATACGCAGTATTTT
TRBJ2-5 | - | TRBV5-1 | - | CASSGQPQETQYF | TGCGCCAGCAGCGGACAACCCCAAGAGACCCAGTACTTC
TRBJ2-7 | - | TRBV28 | - | CATGRPGPFEQYF | TGTGCCACGGGGAGACCCGGACCTTTTGAGCAGTACTTC
TRBJ2-5 | - | TRBV10-3 | - | CAISNSETQYF | TGTGCCATCAGTAACTCAGAGACCCAGTACTTC
TRBJ2-2 | TRBD2 | TRBV5-1 | once | CASSLVAGGRTGELFF | TGCGCCAGCAGCCTGGTTGCGGGAGGGCGCACCGGGGAGCTGTTTTTT
TRBJ2-5 | - | TRBV5-1 | - | CASSFWGSGETQYF | TGCGCCAGCAGCTTTTGGGGGAGCGGGGAGACCCAGTACTTC
TRBJ2-2 | - | TRBV5-1 | - | CASSGRLLAGELFF | TGCGCCAGCAGCGGGAGACTCCTCGCCGGGGAGCTGTTTTTT
TRBJ1-2 | TRBD1 | TRBV5-1 | - | CASSLDEDRGRAGYTF | TGCGCCAGCAGCTTGGACGAGGACAGGGGGCGCGCTGGCTACACCTTC
TRBJ1-1 | - | TRBV18 | - | CASSRGGVMNTEAFF | TGTGCCAGCTCCCGGGGAGGGGTCATGAACACTGAAGCTTTCTTT
TRBJ1-2 | - | TRBV7-8 | - | CASSFDKNYGYTF | TGTGCCAGCAGCTTTGACAAGAACTATGGCTACACCTTC
TRBJ2-7 | - | TRBV6-1 | - | CASRRDPGPYEQYF | TGTGCCAGCAGGCGGGACCCAGGCCCCTACGAGCAGTACTTC
TRBJ1-4 | - | TRBV10-3 | - | CAISEGQGSEKLFF | TGTGCCATCAGTGAAGGGCAGGGTTCTGAAAAACTGTTTTTT
TRBJ2-7 | - | TRBV28 | - | CASSLQGQPGTEQYF | TGTGCCAGCAGTTTACAAGGGCAACCTGGCACAGAGCAGTACTTC
TRBJ2-4 | - | TRBV7-8 | - | CASSLMGGGNAKNIQYF | TGTGCCAGCAGCTTAATGGGAGGAGGGAATGCCAAAAACATTCAGTACTTC
TRBJ2-1 | TRBD2 | TRBV6-6 | - | CASSRTSGGSYNEQFF | TGTGCCAGCAGTAGGACTAGCGGGGGCTCCTACAATGAGCAGTTCTTC
TRBJ2-7 | - | TRBV28 | - | CASSLIGGILEQYF | TGTGCCAGCAGTTTAATTGGGGGGATCCTGGAGCAGTACTTC
TRBJ1-4 | TRBD1 | TRBV28 | - | CASSFPRSRQGTNEKLFF | TGTGCCAGCAGTTTCCCCCGATCCCGACAGGGAACTAATGAAAAACTGTTTTTT
TRBJ2-1 | TRBD1 | TRBV5-1 | - | CASSRDRPYNEQFF | TGCGCCAGCAGCCGGGACAGGCCCTACAATGAGCAGTTCTTC
TRBJ2-5 | - | TRBV2 | - | CASRRVGETQYF | TGTGCCAGCAGGCGGGTGGGAGAGACCCAGTACTTC
TRBJ2-5 | - | TRBV9 | - | CASSSGQMETQYF | TGTGCCAGCAGCTCCGGACAGATGGAGACCCAGTACTTC
TRBJ2-6 | TRBD1 | TRBV6-5 | - | CASSYSTGTGANVLTF | TGTGCCAGCAGTTACTCGACAGGGACTGGGGCCAACGTCCTGACTTTC
TRBJ1-1 | TRBD1 | TRBV11-2 | - | CASSLLGQGALAEAFF | TGTGCCAGCAGCTTACTGGGACAGGGGGCGTTGGCTGAAGCTTTCTTT
TRBJ2-1 | - | TRBV7-3 | - | CASSLTGKNEQFF | TGTGCCAGCAGCCTGACAGGTAAAAATGAGCAGTTCTTC
TRBJ1-5 | - | TRBV10-3 | - | CAISEEGKMYSNQPQHF | TGTGCCATCAGTGAGGAGGGTAAGATGTATAGCAATCAGCCCCAGCATTTT
TRBJ2-1 | - | TRBV5-1 | - | CASSLGAHREPSNEQFF | TGCGCCAGCAGCTTGGGAGCCCACAGGGAGCCCAGCAATGAGCAGTTCTTC
TRBJ2-1 | - | TRBV9 | - | CASSVATYYNEQFF | TGTGCCAGCAGCGTAGCTACATACTACAATGAGCAGTTCTTC
TRBJ2-1 | - | TRBV18 | once | CASSPSGASYNEQFF | TGTGCCAGCTCACCCTCGGGGGCGTCCTACAATGAGCAGTTCTTC
TRBJ2-3 | - | TRBV25-1 | - | CASSGQRGGGTDTQYF | TGTGCCAGCAGTGGCCAAAGGGGAGGCGGCACAGATACGCAGTATTTT
TRBJ2-7 | - | TRBV2 | few | CASSEERGYEQYF | TGTGCCAGCAGTGAGGAAAGGGGCTACGAGCAGTACTTC
TRBJ2-1 | TRBD2 | TRBV7-2 | - | CASSPESGAGGQFF | TGTGCCAGCAGCCCCGAGTCGGGGGCGGGAGGACAGTTCTTC
TRBJ1-3 | - | TRBV5-1 | - | CASSLVPTTTGNTIYF | TGCGCCAGCAGCTTGGTCCCCACCACAACTGGAAACACCATATATTTT
TRBJ2-1 | - | TRBV9 | once | CASSVALGPPSDNEQFF | TGTGCCAGCAGCGTAGCTCTTGGACCCCCGAGCGACAATGAGCAGTTCTTC
TRBJ1-1 | TRBD1 | TRBV5-1 | - | CASSTDRGTEAFF | TGCGCCAGCAGCACTGACAGGGGGACCGAAGCTTTCTTT
TRBJ2-7 | TRBD2 | TRBV29-1 | - | CSVLAPSSYEQYF | TGCAGCGTACTAGCGCCGAGCTCCTACGAGCAGTACTTC
TRBJ2-3 | - | TRBV4-1 | - | CASSQALMWTQHTDTQYF | TGCGCCAGCAGCCAAGCTTTGATGTGGACCCAGCACACAGATACGCAGTATTTT
TRBJ2-1 | TRBD2 | TRBV28 | - | CASSLGAGGPYNEQFF | TGTGCCAGCAGTTTAGGGGCGGGAGGGCCATACAATGAGCAGTTCTTC
TRBJ1-3 | TRBD1 | TRBV28 | - | CASSSAGTGGHTIYF | TGTGCCAGCAGTTCCGCCGGGACAGGGGGCCACACCATATATTTT
TRBJ1-2 | - | TRBV6-6 | - | CASSYSGRANYGYTF | TGTGCCAGCAGTTACTCTGGCAGGGCTAACTATGGCTACACCTTC
TRBJ1-1 | - | TRBV6-6 | - | CASSYSRGLSEAFF | TGTGCCAGCAGTTACTCCCGGGGGCTTTCTGAAGCTTTCTTT
TRBJ2-2 | - | TRBV11-2 | - | CASSLAFLGPGELFF | TGTGCCAGCAGCTTAGCTTTCCTAGGCCCCGGGGAGCTGTTTTTT